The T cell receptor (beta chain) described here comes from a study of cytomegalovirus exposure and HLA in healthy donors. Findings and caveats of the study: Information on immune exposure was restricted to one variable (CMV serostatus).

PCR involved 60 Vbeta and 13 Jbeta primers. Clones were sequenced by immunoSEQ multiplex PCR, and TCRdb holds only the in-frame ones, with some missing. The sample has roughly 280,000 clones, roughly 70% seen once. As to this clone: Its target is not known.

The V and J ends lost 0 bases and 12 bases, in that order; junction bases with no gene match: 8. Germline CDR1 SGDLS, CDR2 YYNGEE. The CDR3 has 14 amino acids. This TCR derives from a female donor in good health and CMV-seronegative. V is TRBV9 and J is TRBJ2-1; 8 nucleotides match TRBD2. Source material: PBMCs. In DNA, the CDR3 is TGTGCCAGCAGCGTAGCAGCGGGAGATAGTAGGCAGTTCTTC. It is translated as CASSVAAGDSRQFF.